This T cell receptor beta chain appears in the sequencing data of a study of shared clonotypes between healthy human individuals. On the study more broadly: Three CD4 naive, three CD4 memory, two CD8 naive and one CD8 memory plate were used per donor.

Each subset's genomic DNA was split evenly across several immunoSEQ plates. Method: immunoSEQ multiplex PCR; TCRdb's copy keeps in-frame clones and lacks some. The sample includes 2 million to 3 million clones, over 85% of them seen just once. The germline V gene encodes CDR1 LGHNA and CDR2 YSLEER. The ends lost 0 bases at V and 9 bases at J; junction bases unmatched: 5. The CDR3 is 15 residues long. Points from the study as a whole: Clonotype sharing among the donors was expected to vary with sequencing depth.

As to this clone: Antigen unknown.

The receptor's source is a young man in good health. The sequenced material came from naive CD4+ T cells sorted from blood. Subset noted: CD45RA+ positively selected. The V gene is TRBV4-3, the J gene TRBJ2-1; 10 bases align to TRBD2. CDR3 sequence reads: CASSQDSGRAGEQFF. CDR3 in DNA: TGCGCCAGCAGCCAAGACAGCGGGAGGGCGGGTGAGCAGTTCTTC.